The source of this T cell receptor beta chain is a study of blood T cell repertoires in COVID-19. TCRdb keeps only in-frame clones here, not all; method: immunoSEQ multiplex PCR. The sample holds 150,000 or so clones; 85% to 90% are singletons and the top ten take 0.99%. This CDR3 spans 14 amino acids. CDR1 is LGHDT, CDR2 YNNKEL, per germline (reference sequence). Deletions cut 5 bases from V and 7 bases from J, with 17 bases between. The sequencing sample was made of peripheral blood. This clonotype originated in a man younger than 35 with acute or convalescent COVID-19. The chain links TRBV3-1 (or the pseudogene TRBV3-2) to TRBJ1-2; the D is unclear. As DNA, the CDR3 is TGTGCCAGCAGCTCGATTGACAAAAGTGGTGGCTACACCTTC. It yields the protein CASSSIDKSGGYTF.